This is a list of T cell receptor beta chains from one sample in a study of human T cells and chemical hapten exposure. TCRdb independently ran MiXCR on the RACE reads; one entry per CDR3 protein. The sample shows about 160,000 distinct CDR3 sequences, about 30% of them seen only once. The sample consisted of whole blood, taken in connection with sensitization to the hapten diphenylcyclopropenone (DPC). The receptors shown here come from a woman aged 18-30 years with alopecia areata. Some clones in this sample may be carry-over from other donors' samples. CDR3s include the opening cysteine and the closing phenylalanine or tryptophan. The D gene is left open where the match is weak. Part of the rows lack a size; the others show once, few, many or a class for expanded clones.

clone_size d_call j_call v_call cdr3_aa cdr3_nt
few TRBD2 TRBJ2-1 TRBV12-3/TRBV12-4 CASSLLAGRYEQFF TGTGCCAGCAGTTTACTAGCGGGGAGGTATGAGCAGTTCTTC
few TRBD1 TRBJ1-2 TRBV27 CASRGQGAVYGYTF TGTGCCAGCAGGGGACAGGGGGCTGTCTATGGCTACACCTTC
many TRBD2 TRBJ2-7 TRBV5-1 CASSLVGTSEQYF TGCGCCAGCAGCTTGGTCGGGACTAGCGAGCAGTACTTC
. TRBD2 TRBJ2-1 TRBV29-1 CSVDPGGQTQFF TGCAGCGTTGACCCGGGAGGGCAGACTCAGTTCTTC
few TRBD2 TRBJ2-3 TRBV6-2/TRBV6-3 CASSYSRLAPGEADTQYF TGTGCCAGCAGTTACTCGAGACTAGCCCCTGGTGAGGCGGATACGCAGTATTTT
few TRBD1 TRBJ2-7 TRBV7-9 CASSSPGQGNYEQYF TGTGCCAGCAGCTCGCCGGGACAGGGGAACTACGAGCAGTACTTC
. . TRBJ2-7 TRBV18 CASSQKGPFYEQYF TGTGCCAGCTCACAAAAAGGACCCTTTTACGAGCAGTACTTC
few . TRBJ2-7 TRBV20-1 CSAVRQGNEQYF TGCAGTGCAGTGAGGCAGGGCAACGAGCAGTACTTC
. . TRBJ2-1 TRBV9 CASSVESGGAPWNEQFF TGTGCCAGCAGCGTAGAATCTGGGGGGGCCCCGTGGAATGAGCAGTTCTTC
. . TRBJ2-7 TRBV9 CASSPFGSPSYEQYF TGTGCCAGCAGCCCGTTCGGGAGCCCCTCCTACGAGCAGTACTTC
. . TRBJ2-2 TRBV9 CASSVVEAVGELFF TGTGCCAGCAGCGTAGTAGAGGCTGTCGGGGAGCTGTTTTTT
. . TRBJ1-4 TRBV12-3/TRBV12-4 CASSFSMNNEKLFF TGTGCCAGCAGTTTTTCTATGAACAATGAAAAACTGTTTTTT
few . TRBJ2-7 TRBV20-1 CSARDVASADEQYF TGCAGTGCTAGAGATGTAGCATCGGCGGACGAGCAGTACTTC
many . TRBJ1-5 TRBV5-4 CASSVGGGNQPQHF TGTGCCAGCAGCGTCGGAGGGGGCAATCAGCCCCAGCATTTT
few . TRBJ2-7 TRBV6-2/TRBV6-3 CATKGAYEQYF TGTGCCACCAAAGGGGCCTACGAGCAGTACTTC
few . TRBJ2-7 TRBV5-4 CASSGGVTYEQYF TGTGCCAGCAGCGGAGGGGTTACCTACGAGCAGTACTTC
. TRBD1 TRBJ1-3 TRBV3-1 CASSHPGQGYSGNTIYF TGTGCCAGCAGCCATCCTGGACAGGGCTACTCTGGAAACACCATATATTTT
few . TRBJ2-5 TRBV4-2 CASSPRQSAGETQYF TGTGCCAGCAGCCCTCGACAATCTGCTGGAGAGACCCAGTACTTC
. TRBD1 TRBJ1-2 TRBV29-1 CSVYPGQGNYGYTF TGCAGCGTTTACCCGGGACAGGGTAACTATGGCTACACCTTC
. TRBD2 TRBJ2-1 TRBV4-1 CASSSGGAQEQFF TGCGCCAGCAGTAGCGGGGGGGCCCAGGAGCAGTTCTTC
. . TRBJ2-1 TRBV6-1 CAGQDRDYGYNEQFF TGTGCCGGACAAGATCGGGATTACGGGTACAATGAGCAGTTCTTC
. TRBD1 TRBJ2-7 TRBV20-1 CSAKRDRGSSREQYF TGCAGTGCTAAGCGGGACAGGGGGTCTTCGCGCGAGCAGTACTTC
. TRBD1 TRBJ1-1 TRBV7-2 CAGRTGPVSSEAFF TGTGCCGGACGGACAGGCCCAGTTTCCAGTGAAGCTTTCTTT
few TRBD2 TRBJ2-1 TRBV6-4 CASRTSGGDNEQFF TGTGCCAGCAGAACTAGCGGGGGGGACAATGAGCAGTTCTTC
once TRBD2 TRBJ2-2 TRBV7-2 CASSLGLSSGVTGELFF TGTGCCAGCAGCTTAGGCCTGTCTAGCGGGGTTACCGGGGAGCTGTTTTTT
few . TRBJ1-2 TRBV9 CASSVDWTAPRYTF TGTGCCAGCAGCGTAGACTGGACAGCACCCCGCTACACCTTC
. . TRBJ2-7 TRBV7-9 CASSSGTYEQYF TGCGCCAGCAGCTCCGGCACCTACGAGCAGTACTTC
. . TRBJ2-4 TRBV5-1 CASSPDSLNIQYF TGCGCCAGCAGCCCCGACAGCCTAAACATTCAGTACTTC
few . TRBJ1-1 TRBV6-6 CASSSQGGLEAFF TGTGCCAGCAGTTCTCAGGGAGGGCTGGAAGCTTTCTTT
. TRBD1 TRBJ1-2 TRBV4-1 CASSPRTPGQGTTNYGYTF TGCGCCAGCAGCCCTAGGACGCCGGGACAGGGGACAACTAACTATGGCTACACCTTC
. . TRBJ1-1 TRBV7-9 CASSLERGNTEAFF TGTGCCAGCAGCTTGGAACGGGGCAACACTGAAGCTTTCTTT
. . TRBJ1-1 TRBV12-3/TRBV12-4 CASSFAVGVTEAFF TGTGCCAGCAGTTTTGCAGTGGGAGTCACTGAAGCTTTCTTT
few . TRBJ2-2 TRBV7-9 CASSLVTTGELFF TGTGCCAGCAGCTTAGTCACCACCGGGGAGCTGTTTTTT
. . TRBJ2-3 TRBV5-1 CASSLSWMSTQYF TGCGCCAGCAGCTTGTCCTGGATGAGTACGCAGTATTTT
. . TRBJ2-5 TRBV10-3 CAISVETGQETQYF TGTGCCATCAGTGTGGAAACAGGGCAAGAGACCCAGTACTTC
. . TRBJ1-5 TRBV12-3/TRBV12-4 CASSSGMEPQHF TGTGCCAGCAGTTCCGGGATGGAGCCCCAGCATTTT
. . TRBJ1-2 TRBV29-1 CSVYSGNYGYTF TGCAGCGTGTACTCAGGGAACTATGGCTACACCTTC
. . TRBJ1-1 TRBV5-1 CASSSQGLGYTEAFF TGCGCCAGCAGTTCTCAGGGGTTAGGGTACACTGAAGCTTTCTTT
. TRBD1 TRBJ2-7 TRBV4-1 CASSQDGGQGTYEQYF TGCGCCAGCAGCCAAGATGGGGGACAGGGAACCTACGAGCAGTACTTC
. . TRBJ2-1 TRBV5-1 CASSLGPTNYNEQFF TGCGCCAGCAGCTTGGGCCCGACGAATTACAATGAGCAGTTCTTC
few . TRBJ2-5 TRBV5-1 CASSPRPRAAETQYF TGCGCCAGCAGCCCGCGCCCCAGGGCAGCGGAGACCCAGTACTTC
. TRBD1 TRBJ2-7 TRBV11-1 CASTTPGTGSHEQYF TGTGCCAGCACCACGCCGGGGACAGGAAGCCACGAGCAGTACTTC
. . TRBJ2-7 TRBV10-3 CAISESRAGGEGTYEQYF TGTGCCATCAGTGAGTCGAGAGCAGGGGGGGAAGGCACCTACGAGCAGTACTTC
. . TRBJ2-7 TRBV4-3 CASSQDAADYEQYF TGCGCCAGCAGCCAAGACGCAGCCGACTACGAGCAGTACTTC
. . TRBJ1-1 TRBV7-2 CASSLLSRSGGAEAFF TGTGCCAGCAGCTTACTGTCACGGAGCGGGGGGGCGGAAGCTTTCTTT
. . TRBJ1-6 TRBV12-3/TRBV12-4 CASSFPSLGSPLHF TGTGCCAGCAGTTTCCCCTCCCTGGGTTCACCCCTCCACTTT
. . TRBJ1-1 TRBV5-1 CASSSAPGRFPEAFF TGCGCCAGCAGCTCCGCCCCGGGGAGGTTTCCTGAAGCTTTCTTT